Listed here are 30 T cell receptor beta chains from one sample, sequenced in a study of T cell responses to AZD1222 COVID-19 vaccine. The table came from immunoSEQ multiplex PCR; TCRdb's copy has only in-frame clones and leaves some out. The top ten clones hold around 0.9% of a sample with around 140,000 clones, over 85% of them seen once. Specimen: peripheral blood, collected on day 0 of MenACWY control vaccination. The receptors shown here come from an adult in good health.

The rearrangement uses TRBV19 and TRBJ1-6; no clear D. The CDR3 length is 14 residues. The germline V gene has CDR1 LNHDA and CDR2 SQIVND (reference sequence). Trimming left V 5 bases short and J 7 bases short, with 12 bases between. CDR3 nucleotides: TGTGCCAGTAGTGGCAGGACTCGAAATTCACCCCTCCACTTT. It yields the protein CASSGRTRNSPLHF.

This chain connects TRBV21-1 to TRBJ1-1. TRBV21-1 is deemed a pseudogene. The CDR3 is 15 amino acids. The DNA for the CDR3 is TGTGCCAGCAGCTCGAAACTACTCAGAGGAACTGAAGCTTTCTTT. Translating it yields CASSSKLLRGTEAFF.

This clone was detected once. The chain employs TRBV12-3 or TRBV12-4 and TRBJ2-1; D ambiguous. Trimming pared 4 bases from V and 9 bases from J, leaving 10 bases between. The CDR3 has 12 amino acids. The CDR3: CASSSSSVEQFF. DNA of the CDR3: TGTGCCAGCAGTTCCTCAAGCGTTGAGCAGTTCTTC.

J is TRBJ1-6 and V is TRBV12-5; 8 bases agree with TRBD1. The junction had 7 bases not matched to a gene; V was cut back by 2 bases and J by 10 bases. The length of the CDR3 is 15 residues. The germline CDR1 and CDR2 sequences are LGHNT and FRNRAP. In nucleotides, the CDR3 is TGTGCTAGTGGTTTGACGACAGGGGCACAATCACCCCTCCACTTT. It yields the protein CASGLTTGAQSPLHF.

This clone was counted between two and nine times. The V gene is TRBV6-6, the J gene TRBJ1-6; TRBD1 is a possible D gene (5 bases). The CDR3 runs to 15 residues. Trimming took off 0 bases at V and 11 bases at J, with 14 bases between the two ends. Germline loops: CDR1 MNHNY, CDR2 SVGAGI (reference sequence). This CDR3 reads CASSYSEFQGPPLHF. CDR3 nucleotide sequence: TGTGCCAGCAGTTACTCAGAGTTCCAGGGTCCACCCCTCCACTTT.

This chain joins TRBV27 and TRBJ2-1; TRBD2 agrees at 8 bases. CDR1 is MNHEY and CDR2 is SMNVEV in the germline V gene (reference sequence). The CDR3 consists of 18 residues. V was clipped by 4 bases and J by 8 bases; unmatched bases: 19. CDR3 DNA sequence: TGTGCCAGCAGTTCCATCCCCTGGCTAGCGGGTAGTTTGGATGAGCAGTTCTTC. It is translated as CASSSIPWLAGSLDEQFF.

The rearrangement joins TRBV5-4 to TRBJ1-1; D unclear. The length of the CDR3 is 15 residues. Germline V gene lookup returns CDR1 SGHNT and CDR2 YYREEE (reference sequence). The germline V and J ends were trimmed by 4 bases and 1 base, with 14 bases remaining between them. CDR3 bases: TGTGCCAGCAGCCCCGTGGGCATTTGGAACACTGAAGCTTTCTTT. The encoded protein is CASSPVGIWNTEAFF.

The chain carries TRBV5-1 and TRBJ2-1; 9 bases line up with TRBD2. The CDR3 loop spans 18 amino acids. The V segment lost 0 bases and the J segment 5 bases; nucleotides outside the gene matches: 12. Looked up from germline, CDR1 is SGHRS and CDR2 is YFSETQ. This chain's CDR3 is CASSLAGRLAVLNNEQFF. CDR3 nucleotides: TGCGCCAGCAGCTTGGCCGGTAGACTAGCGGTTCTTAACAATGAGCAGTTCTTC.

In DNA, the CDR3 is TGTGCCAGCAGTTACTCGGGACACGGGGGGGAGACCCAGTACTTC. Amino acid sequence: CASSYSGHGGETQYF. The chain joins TRBV6-5 to TRBJ2-5; a weak D match, TRBD2 (7 bases). This CDR3 comprises 15 residues. Per germline, CDR1 MNHEY and CDR2 SVGAGI. The V and J ends lost 0 bases and 5 bases respectively, with 13 bases between them.

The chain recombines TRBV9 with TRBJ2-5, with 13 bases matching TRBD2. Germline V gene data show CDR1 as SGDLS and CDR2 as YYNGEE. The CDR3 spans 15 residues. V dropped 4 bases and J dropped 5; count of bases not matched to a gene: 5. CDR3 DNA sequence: TGTGCCAGCAGCCCCGGACTAGCGGGAGTTGAGACCCAGTACTTC. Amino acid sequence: CASSPGLAGVETQYF.

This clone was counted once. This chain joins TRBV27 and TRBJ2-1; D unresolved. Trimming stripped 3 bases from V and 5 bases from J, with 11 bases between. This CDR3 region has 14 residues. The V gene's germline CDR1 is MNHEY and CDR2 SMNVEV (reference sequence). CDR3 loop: CASSFRSYNNEQFF. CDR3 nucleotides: TGTGCCAGCAGTTTCAGGTCCTACAACAATGAGCAGTTCTTC.

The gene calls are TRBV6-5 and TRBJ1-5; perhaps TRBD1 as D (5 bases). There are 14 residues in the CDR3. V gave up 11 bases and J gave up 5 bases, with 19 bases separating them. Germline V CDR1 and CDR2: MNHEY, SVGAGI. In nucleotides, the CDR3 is TGTGCCTCCGGGCCGGGGCAGGGTCATCAGCCCCAGCATTTT. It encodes CASGPGQGHQPQHF.

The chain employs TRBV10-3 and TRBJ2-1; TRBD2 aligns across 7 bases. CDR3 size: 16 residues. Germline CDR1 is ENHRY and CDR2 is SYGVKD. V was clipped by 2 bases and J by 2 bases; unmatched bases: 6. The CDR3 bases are TGTGCCATCAGTGAGATGGGACTACTAACCTACAATGAGCAGTTCTTC. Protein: CAISEMGLLTYNEQFF.

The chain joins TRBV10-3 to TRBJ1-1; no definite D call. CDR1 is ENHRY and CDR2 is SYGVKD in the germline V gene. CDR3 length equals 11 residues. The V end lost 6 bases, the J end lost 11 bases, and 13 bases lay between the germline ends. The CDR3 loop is CAIRFVPVAFF. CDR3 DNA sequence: TGTGCCATCAGGTTCGTCCCGGTTGCTTTCTTT.

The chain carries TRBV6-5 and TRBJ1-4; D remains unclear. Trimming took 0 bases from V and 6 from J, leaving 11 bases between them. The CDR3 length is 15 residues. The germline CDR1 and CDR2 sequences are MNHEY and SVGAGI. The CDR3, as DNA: TGTGCCAGCAGTTACTCCCATAGTAGGGATGAAAAACTGTTTTTT. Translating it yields CASSYSHSRDEKLFF.

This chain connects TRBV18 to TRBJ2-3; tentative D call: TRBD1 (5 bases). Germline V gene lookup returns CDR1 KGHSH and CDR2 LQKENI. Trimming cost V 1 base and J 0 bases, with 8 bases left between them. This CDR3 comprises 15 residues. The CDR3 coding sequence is TGTGCCAGCTCACCACGGGGCGGTAGCACAGATACGCAGTATTTT. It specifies CASSPRGGSTDTQYF.

The CDR3 DNA reads TGTGCCAGCAGCGCTACAGCCCTGAACACTGAAGCTTTCTTT. This translates into CASSATALNTEAFF. The chain employs TRBV5-4 and TRBJ1-1; D gene ambiguous. Germline CDR1 reads SGHNT; CDR2 reads YYREEE (reference sequence). The CDR3 is 14 amino acids. V was pared by 4 bases and J by 0 bases, with 10 bases between.

The DNA for the CDR3 is TGTGCCAGCACCAACTGGGACAGGGGGAACAATGAGCAGTTCTTC. This translates into CASTNWDRGNNEQFF. The gene calls are TRBV11-2 and TRBJ2-1, with 11 nucleotides matching TRBD1. The CDR3 consists of 15 residues. Germline assignment: CDR1 SGHAT and CDR2 FQNNGV. Unmatched junction bases numbered 7, after V lost 7 bases and J lost 5 bases. The entire variable domain, with the rest obtained from reference TRBV11-2 and TRBJ2-1, is as follows: EAGVAQSPRYKIIEKRQSVAFWCNPISGHATLYWYQQILGQGPKLLIQFQNNGVVDDSQLPKDRFSAERLKGVDSTLKIQPAKLEDSAVYLCASTNWDRGNNEQFFGPGTRLTVL.

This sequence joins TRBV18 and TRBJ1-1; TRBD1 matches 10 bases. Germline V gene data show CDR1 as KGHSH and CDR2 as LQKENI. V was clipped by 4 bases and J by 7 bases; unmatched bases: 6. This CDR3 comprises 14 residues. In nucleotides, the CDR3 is TGTGCCAGCTCACTGACAGGGGGCGCGGTTGAAGCTTTCTTT. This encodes CASSLTGGAVEAFF. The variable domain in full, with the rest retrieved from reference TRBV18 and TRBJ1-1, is NAGVMQNPRHLVRRRGQEARLRCSPMKGHSHVYWYRQLPEEGLKFMVYLQKENIIDESGMPKERFSAEFPKEGPSILRIQQVVRGDSAAYFCASSLTGGAVEAFFGQGTRLTVV.

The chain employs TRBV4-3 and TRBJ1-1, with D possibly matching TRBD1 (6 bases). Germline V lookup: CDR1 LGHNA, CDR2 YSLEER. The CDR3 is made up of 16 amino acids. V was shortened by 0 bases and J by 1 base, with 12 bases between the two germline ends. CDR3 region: CASSQDYGGPNTEAFF. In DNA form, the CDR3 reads TGCGCCAGCAGCCAAGATTACGGGGGCCCGAACACTGAAGCTTTCTTT.

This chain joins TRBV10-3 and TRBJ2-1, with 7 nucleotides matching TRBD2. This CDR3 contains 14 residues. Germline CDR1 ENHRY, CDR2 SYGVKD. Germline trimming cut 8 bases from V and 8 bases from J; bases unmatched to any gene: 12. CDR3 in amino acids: CAIRSGRGDDEQFF. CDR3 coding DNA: TGTGCCATCCGTTCAGGGAGGGGAGACGATGAGCAGTTCTTC.

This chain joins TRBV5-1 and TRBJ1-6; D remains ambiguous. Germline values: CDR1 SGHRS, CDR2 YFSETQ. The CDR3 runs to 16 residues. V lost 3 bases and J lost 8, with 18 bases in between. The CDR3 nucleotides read TGCGCCAGCAGCTCTGGCCCTGCCCTCGGGGATTCACCCCTCCACTTT. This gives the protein CASSSGPALGDSPLHF.

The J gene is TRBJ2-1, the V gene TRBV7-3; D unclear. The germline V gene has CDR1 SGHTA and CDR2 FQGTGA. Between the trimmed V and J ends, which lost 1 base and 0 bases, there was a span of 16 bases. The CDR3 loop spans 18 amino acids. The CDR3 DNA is TGTGCCAGCAGCTTAAAGGCCTCAGGCGTCAGCTCCTACAATGAGCAGTTCTTC. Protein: CASSLKASGVSSYNEQFF.

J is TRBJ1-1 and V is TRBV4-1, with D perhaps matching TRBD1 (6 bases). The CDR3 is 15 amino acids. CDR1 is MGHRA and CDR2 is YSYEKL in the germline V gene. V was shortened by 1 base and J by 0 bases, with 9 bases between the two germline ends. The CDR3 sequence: CASSQGGAMNTEAFF. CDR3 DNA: TGCGCCAGCAGCCAAGGGGGGGCGATGAACACTGAAGCTTTCTTT.

CDR3 region: CASTPHPDRGAYEQYF. The CDR3 DNA follows: TGTGCCAGCACCCCCCATCCGGACAGGGGTGCGTACGAGCAGTACTTC. The gene calls are TRBV2 and TRBJ2-7, with 9 bases identical to TRBD1. Trimming removed 7 bases from V and 4 bases from J; junction bases left unmatched: 14. Germline V lookup: CDR1 SNHLY, CDR2 FYNNEI. There are 16 residues in the CDR3.

CDR3 in amino acids: CASSPVDNKADTQYF. In DNA form, the CDR3 reads TGTGCCAGCAGCCCAGTGGACAACAAGGCGGATACGCAGTATTTT. The chain is built from TRBV28 and TRBJ2-3, with D possibly matching TRBD1 (5 bases). This CDR3 is built from 15 residues. Between the trimmed V and J ends, which lost 6 bases and 6 bases, there was a span of 19 bases. CDR1 is MDHEN and CDR2 is SYDVKM in the germline V gene.

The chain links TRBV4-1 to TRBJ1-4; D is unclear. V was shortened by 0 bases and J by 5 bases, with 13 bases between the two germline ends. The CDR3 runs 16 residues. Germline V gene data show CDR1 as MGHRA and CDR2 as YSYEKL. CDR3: CASSQDPRIINEKLFF. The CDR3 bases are TGCGCCAGCAGCCAAGATCCCAGAATTATAAATGAAAAACTGTTTTTT.

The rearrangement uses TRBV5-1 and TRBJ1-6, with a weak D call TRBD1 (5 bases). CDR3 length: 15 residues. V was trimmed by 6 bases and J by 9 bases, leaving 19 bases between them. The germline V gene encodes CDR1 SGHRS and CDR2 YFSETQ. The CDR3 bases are TGCGCCAGCAAACCCGCGGGGGTTGGCGCTTCACCCCTCCACTTT. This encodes CASKPAGVGASPLHF.

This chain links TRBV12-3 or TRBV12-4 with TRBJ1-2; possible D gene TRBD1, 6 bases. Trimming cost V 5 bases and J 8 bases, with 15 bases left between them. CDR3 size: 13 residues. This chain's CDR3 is CASSLTRGDGYTF. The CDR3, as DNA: TGTGCCAGCAGTCTGACGAGGGGGGACGGCTACACCTTC.

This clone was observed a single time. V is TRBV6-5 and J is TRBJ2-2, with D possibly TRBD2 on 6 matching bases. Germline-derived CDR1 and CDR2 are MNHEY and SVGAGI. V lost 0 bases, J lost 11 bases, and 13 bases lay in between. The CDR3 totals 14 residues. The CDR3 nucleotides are TGTGCCAGCAGTTACTCTTTCCCAACTAGCGAGCTGTTTTTT. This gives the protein CASSYSFPTSELFF.